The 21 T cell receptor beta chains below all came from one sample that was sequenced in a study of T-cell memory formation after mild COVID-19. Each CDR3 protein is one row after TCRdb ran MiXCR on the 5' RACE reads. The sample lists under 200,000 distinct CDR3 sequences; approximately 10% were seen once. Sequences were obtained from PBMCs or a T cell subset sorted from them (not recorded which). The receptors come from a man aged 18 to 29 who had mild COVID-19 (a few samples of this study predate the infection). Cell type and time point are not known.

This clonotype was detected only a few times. The CDR3 protein is CASSPSRGGGYTF. The CDR3 DNA sequence: TGTGCCAGCTCACCTAGTCGGGGCGGTGGCTACACCTTC. The rearrangement uses TRBV18 and TRBJ1-2, with D perhaps TRBD1 (5 bases). Germline CDR1 KGHSH, CDR2 LQKENI. CDR3 length: 13 residues. V lost 3 bases to trimming and J lost 7 bases, with 12 bases between them.

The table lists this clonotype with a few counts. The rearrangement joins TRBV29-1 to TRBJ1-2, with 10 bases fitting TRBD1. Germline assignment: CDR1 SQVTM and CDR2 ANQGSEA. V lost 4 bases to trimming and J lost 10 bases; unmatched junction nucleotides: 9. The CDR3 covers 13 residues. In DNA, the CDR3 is TGCAGCGTTGGTGTGGGACAGGGGAATTCCTACACCTTC. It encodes CSVGVGQGNSYTF.

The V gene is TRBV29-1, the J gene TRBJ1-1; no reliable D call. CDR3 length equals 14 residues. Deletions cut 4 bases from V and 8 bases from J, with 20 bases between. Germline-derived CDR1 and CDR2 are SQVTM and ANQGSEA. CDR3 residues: CSVVPTFSFTEAFF. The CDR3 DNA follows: TGCAGCGTTGTCCCGACATTCAGTTTCACGGAAGCTTTCTTT.

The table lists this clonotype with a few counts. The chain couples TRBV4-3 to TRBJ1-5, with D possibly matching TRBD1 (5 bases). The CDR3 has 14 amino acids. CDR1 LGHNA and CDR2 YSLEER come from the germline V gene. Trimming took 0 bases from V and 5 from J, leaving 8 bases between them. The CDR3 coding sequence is TGCGCCAGCAGCCAAGATGTCAGGGATCAGCCCCAGCATTTT. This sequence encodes CASSQDVRDQPQHF.

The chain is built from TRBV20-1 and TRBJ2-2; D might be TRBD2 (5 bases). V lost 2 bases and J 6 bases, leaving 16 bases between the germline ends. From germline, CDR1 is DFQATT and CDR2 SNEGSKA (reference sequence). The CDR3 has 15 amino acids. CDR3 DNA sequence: TGCAGTGCTAGACGAGGGCTGGGAATGGCCGGGGAGCTGTTTTTT. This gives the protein CSARRGLGMAGELFF.

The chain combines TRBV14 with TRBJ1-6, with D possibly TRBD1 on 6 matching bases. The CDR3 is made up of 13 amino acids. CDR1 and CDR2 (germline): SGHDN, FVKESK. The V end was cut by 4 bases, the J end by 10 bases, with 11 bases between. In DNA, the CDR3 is TGTGCCAGCAGCCGGGACATCGAATCACCCCTCCACTTT. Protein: CASSRDIESPLHF.

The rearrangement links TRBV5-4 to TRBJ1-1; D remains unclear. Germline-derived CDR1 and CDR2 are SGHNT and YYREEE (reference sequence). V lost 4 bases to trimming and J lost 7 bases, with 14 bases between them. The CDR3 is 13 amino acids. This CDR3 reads CASSPDRTSEAFF. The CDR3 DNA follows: TGTGCCAGCAGCCCAGACCGAACAAGTGAAGCTTTCTTT.

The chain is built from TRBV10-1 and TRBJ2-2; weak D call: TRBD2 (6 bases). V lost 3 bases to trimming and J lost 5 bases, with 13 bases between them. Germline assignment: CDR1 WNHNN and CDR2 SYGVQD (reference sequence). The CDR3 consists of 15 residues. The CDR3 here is CASSDAGSRTGELFF. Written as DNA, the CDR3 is TGCGCCAGCAGTGACGCGGGATCTCGGACCGGGGAGCTGTTTTTT.

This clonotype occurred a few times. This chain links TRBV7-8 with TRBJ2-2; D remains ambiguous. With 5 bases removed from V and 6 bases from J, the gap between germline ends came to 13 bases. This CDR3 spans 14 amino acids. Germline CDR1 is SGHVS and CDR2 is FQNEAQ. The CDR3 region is CASSAHPRAGELFF. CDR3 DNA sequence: TGTGCCAGCAGCGCCCATCCCCGCGCCGGGGAGCTGTTTTTT. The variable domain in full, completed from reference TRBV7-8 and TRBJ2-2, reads GAGVSQSPRYKVAKRGQDVALRCDPISGHVSLFWYQQALGQGPEFLTYFQNEAQLDKSGLPSDRFFAERPEGSVSTLKIQRTQQEDSAVYLCASSAHPRAGELFFGEGSRLTVL.

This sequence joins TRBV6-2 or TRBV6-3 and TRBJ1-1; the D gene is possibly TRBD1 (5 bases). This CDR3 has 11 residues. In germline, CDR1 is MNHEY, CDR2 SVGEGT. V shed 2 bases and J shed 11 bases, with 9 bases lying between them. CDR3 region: CASSYRDEAFF. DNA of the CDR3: TGTGCCAGCAGTTACCGGGACGAGGCTTTCTTT.

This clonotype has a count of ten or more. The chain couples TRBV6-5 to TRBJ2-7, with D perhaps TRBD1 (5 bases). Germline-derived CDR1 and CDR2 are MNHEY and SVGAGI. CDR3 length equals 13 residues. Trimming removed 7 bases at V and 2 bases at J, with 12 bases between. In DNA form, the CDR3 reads TGTGCCAGCAAGGCACAGGACGCCTACGAGCAGTACGTC. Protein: CASKAQDAYEQYV.

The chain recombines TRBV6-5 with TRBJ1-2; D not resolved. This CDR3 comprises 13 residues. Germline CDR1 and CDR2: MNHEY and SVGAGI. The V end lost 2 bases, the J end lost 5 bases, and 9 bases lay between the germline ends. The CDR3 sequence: CASSYTGFYGYTF. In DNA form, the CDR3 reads TGTGCCAGCAGTTACACCGGTTTTTATGGCTACACCTTC.

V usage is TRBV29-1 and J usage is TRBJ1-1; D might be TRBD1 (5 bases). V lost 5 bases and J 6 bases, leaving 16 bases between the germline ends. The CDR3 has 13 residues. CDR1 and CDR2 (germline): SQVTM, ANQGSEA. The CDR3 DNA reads TGCAGCGTTTGGGGGGTGGGTATGGCTGAAGCTTTCTTT. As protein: CSVWGVGMAEAFF.

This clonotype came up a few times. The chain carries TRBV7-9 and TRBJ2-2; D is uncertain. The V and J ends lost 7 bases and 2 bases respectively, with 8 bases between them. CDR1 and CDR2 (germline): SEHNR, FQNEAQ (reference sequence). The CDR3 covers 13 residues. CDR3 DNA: TGTGCCAGCATTGCGCGAAACACCGGGGAGCTGTTTTTT. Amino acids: CASIARNTGELFF. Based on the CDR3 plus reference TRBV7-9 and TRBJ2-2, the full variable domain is DTGVSQNPRHKITKRGQNVTFRCDPISEHNRLYWYRQTLGQGPEFLTYFQNEAQLEKSRLLSDRFSAERPKGSFSTLEIQRTEQGDSAMYLCASIARNTGELFFGEGSRLTVL.

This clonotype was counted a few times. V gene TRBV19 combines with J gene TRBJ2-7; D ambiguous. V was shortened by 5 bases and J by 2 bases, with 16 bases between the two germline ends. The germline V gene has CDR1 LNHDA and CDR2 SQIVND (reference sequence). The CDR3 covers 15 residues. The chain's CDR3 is CASSPASAYTYEQYF. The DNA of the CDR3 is TGTGCCAGTAGTCCCGCCAGTGCATACACCTACGAGCAGTACTTC. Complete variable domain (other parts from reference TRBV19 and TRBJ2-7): DGGITQSPKYLFRKEGQNVTLSCEQNLNHDAMYWYRQDPGQGLRLIYYSQIVNDFQKGDIAEGYSVSREKKESFPLTVTSAQKNPTAFYLCASSPASAYTYEQYFGPGTRLTVT.

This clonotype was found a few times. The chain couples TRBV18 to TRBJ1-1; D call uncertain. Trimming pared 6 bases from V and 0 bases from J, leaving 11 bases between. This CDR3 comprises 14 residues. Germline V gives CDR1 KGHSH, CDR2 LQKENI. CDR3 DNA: TGTGCCAGCTCGTCGGGAGCCTTGAACACTGAAGCTTTCTTT. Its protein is CASSSGALNTEAFF.

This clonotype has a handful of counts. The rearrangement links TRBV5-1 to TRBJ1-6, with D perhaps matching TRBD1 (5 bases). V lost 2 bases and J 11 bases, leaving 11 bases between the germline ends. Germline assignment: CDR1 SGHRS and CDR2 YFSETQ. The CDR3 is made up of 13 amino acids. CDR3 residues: CASSFTGTTPLHF. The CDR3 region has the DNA TGCGCCAGCAGCTTTACCGGGACCACACCCCTCCACTTT. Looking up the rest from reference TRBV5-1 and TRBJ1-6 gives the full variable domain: KAGVTQTPRYLIKTRGQQVTLSCSPISGHRSVSWYQQTPGQGLQFLFEYFSETQRNKGNFPGRFSGRQFSNSRSEMNVSTLELGDSALYLCASSFTGTTPLHFGNGTRLTVT.

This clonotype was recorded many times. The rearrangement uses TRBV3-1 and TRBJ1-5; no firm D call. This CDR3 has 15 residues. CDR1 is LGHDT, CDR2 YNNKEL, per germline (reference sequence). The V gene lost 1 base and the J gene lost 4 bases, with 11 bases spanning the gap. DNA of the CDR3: TGTGCCAGCAGCCAAGGGGCACAGATGAATCAGCCCCAGCATTTT. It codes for CASSQGAQMNQPQHF.

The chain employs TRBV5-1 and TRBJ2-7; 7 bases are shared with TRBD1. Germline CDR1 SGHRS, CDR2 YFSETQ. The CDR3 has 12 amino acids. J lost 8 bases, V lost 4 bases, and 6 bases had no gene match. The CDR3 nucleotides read TGCGCCAGCAGCCCCCAGGGGGAGAAGCAGTACTTC. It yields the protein CASSPQGEKQYF.

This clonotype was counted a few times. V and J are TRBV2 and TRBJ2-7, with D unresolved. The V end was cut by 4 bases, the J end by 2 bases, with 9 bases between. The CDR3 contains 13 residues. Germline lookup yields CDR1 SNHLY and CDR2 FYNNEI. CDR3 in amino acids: CASSVGSAYEQYV. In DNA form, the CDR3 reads TGTGCCAGCAGTGTTGGCAGTGCCTACGAGCAGTACGTC.

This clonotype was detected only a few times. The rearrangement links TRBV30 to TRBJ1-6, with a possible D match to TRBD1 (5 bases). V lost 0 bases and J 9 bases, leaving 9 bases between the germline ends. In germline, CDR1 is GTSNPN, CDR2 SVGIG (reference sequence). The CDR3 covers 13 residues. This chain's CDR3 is CAWSVQDGSPLHF. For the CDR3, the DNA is TGTGCCTGGAGTGTACAGGATGGTTCACCCCTCCACTTT.